This TCR beta chain was sequenced in a study of control samples from healthy donors and cancer patients (dated by TCRdb to the early 2020s). As for this clone: The antigen this receptor binds is unknown. No base quality information exists; no much larger clone differs at one position.

From the germline V gene (reference sequence), CDR1 is SGHNT and CDR2 is YYREEE. V is reduced by 5 bases and J by 5 bases, leaving a spacing of 25 bases between them. The CDR3 runs 18 residues from the cysteine to the phenylalanine. Only the CDR3 region is kept as DNA, spanning 54 bases read in frame from base 1. Library method: the immunoSEQ multiplex PCR assay. Not all clones reach the TCRdb copy of this immuneACCESS table, which keeps in-frame sequences only. Checked studies attribute under half of the gap to unresolved V genes and leave the rest unexplained. The sample table records 100,000 to 150,000 clones; around 90% of these occur just once. The top ten clones comprise about 2.7% of the sample.

The sequence links TRBV5-4 to TRBJ2-2; the D region possibly corresponds to TRBD2 (6 bases align). What was sequenced was blood. The sequence came from a man between 40 and 49 years old in good health. The nucleotides read TGTGCCAGCAGTCCCGGATCTTTGCGGGGTAGTAGAACCGGGGAGCTGTTTTTT. Its protein product is CASSPGSLRGSRTGELFF.